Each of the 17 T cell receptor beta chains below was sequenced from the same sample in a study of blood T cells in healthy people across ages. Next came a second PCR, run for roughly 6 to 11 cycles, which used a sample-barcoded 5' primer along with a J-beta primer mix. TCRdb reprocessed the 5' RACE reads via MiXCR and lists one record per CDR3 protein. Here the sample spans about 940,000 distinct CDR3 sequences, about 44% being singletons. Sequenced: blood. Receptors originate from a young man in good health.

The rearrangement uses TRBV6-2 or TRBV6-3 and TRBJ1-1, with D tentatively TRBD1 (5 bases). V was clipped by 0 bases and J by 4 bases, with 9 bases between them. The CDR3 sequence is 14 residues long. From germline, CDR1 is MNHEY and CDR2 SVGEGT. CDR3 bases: TGTGCCAGCAGTTACTCTGGGACCCGCACTGAAGCTTTCTTT. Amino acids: CASSYSGTRTEAFF.

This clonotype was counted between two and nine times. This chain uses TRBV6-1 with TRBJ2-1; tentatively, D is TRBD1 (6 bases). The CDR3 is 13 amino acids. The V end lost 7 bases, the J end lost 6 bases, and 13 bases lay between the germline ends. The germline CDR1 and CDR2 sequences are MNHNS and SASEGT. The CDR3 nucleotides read TGTGCCAGCACCCTTACGGACAGCAATGAGCAGTTCTTC. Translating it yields CASTLTDSNEQFF.

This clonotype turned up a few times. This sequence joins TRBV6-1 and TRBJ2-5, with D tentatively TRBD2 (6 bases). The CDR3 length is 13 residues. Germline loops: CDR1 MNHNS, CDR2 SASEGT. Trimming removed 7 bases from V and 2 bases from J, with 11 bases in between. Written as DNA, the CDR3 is TGTGCCAGCACAAGAGGGACTCAAGAGACCCAGTACTTC. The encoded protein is CASTRGTQETQYF.

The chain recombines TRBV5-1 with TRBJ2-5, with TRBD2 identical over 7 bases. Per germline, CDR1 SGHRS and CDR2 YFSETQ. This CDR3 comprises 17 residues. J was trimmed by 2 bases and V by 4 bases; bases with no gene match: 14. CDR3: CASSGGPSGKHQETQYF. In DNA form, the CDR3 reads TGCGCCAGCAGCGGAGGACCTAGCGGTAAACATCAAGAGACCCAGTACTTC.

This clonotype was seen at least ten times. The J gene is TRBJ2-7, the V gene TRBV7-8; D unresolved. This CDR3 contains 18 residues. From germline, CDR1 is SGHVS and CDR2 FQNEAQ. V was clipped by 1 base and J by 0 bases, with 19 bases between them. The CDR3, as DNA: TGTGCCAGCAGCTTAGGATGGCTTAGGCGGCCTCGCTCCTACGAGCAGTACTTC. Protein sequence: CASSLGWLRRPRSYEQYF.

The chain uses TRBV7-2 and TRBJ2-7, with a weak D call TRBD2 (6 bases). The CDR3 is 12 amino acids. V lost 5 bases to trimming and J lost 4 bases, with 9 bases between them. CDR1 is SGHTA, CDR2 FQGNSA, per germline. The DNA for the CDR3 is TGTGCCAGCAGCAGAAGCGGGTACGAGCAGTACTTC. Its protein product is CASSRSGYEQYF.

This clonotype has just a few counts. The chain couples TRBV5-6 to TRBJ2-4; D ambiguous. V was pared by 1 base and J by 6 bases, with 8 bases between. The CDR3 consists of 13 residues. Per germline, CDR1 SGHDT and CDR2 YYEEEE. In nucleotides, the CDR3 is TGTGCCAGCAGCTTGCCTGCGGCAAACATTCAGTACTTC. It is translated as CASSLPAANIQYF.

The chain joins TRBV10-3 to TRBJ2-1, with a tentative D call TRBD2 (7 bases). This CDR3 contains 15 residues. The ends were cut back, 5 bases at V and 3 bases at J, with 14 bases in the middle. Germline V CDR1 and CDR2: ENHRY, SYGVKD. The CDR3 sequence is CAISTRGGVYNEQFF. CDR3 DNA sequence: TGTGCCATCAGTACAAGGGGGGGGGTCTACAATGAGCAGTTCTTC.

The CDR3 loop reads CSVSLNTEAFF. As DNA, the CDR3 is TGCAGCGTTAGCTTGAACACTGAAGCTTTCTTT. The chain employs TRBV29-1 and TRBJ1-1; D gene ambiguous. The CDR3 contains 11 residues. CDR1 and CDR2 from the germline V gene are SQVTM and ANQGSEA. With 5 bases removed from V and 0 bases from J, the gap between germline ends came to 4 bases.

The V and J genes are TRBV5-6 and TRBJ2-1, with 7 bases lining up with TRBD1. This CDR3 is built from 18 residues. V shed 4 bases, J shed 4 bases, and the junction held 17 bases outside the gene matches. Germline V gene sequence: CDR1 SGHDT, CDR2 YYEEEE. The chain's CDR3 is CASSGIGTVTSQYNEQFF. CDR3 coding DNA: TGTGCCAGCAGCGGGATAGGGACAGTTACCTCCCAATACAATGAGCAGTTCTTC. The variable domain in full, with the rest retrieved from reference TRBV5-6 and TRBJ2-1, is DAGVTQSPTHLIKTRGQQVTLRCSPKSGHDTVSWYQQALGQGPQFIFQYYEEEERQRGNFPDRFSGHQFPNYSSELNVNALLLGDSALYLCASSGIGTVTSQYNEQFFGPGTRLTVL.

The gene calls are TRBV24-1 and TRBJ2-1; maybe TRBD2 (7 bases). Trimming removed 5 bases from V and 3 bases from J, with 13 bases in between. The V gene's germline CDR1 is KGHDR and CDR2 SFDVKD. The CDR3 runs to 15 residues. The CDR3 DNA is TGTGCCACCAGTGGGGAGGGGGGCCGCTACAATGAGCAGTTCTTC. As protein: CATSGEGGRYNEQFF.

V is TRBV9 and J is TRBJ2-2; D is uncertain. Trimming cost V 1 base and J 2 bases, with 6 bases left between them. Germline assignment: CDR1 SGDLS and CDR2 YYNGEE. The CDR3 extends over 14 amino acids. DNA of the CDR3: TGTGCCAGCAGCGTAAAACCTAACACCGGGGAGCTGTTTTTT. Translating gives CASSVKPNTGELFF.

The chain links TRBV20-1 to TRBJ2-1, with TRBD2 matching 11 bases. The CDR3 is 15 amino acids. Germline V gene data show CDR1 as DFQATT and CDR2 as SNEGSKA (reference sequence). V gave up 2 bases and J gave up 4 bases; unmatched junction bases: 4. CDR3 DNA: TGCAGTGCTAGATATGGACTAGCGGGTTACAATGAGCAGTTCTTC. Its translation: CSARYGLAGYNEQFF.

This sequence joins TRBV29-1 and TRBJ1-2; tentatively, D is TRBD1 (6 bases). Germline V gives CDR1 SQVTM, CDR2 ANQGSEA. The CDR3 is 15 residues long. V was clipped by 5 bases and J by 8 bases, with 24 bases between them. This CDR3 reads CSVTGSSRGSLGYTF. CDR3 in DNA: TGCAGCGTTACTGGGTCTTCCAGGGGATCCCTCGGCTACACCTTC.

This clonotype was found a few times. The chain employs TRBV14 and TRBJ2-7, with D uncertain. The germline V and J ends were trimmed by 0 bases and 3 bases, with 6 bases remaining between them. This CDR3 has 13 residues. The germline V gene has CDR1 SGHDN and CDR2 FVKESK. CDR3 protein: CASSQELLYEQYF. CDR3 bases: TGTGCCAGCAGCCAAGAGCTACTCTACGAGCAGTACTTC.

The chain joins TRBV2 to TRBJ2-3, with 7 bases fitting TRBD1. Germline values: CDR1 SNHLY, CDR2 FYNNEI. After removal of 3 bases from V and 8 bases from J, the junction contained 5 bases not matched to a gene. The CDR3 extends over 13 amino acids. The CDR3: CASSDRGTGTQYF. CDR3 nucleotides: TGTGCCAGCAGTGACAGGGGGACGGGTACGCAGTATTTT.

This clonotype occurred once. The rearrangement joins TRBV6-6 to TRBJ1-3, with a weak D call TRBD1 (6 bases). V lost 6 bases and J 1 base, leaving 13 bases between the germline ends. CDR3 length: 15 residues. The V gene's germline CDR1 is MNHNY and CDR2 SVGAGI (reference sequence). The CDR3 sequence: CASRPTGQSGNTIYF. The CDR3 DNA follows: TGTGCCAGCAGACCCACAGGGCAGTCTGGAAACACCATATATTTT.